This T cell receptor beta chain was identified during a study of tumor-infiltrating lymphocytes in localized non-small cell lung cancer. About the study: Patients included smokers and never-smokers with various histologies, some sampled after neoadjuvant chemotherapy. Whole-study findings and limits: Different pieces of the same tissue went to different assays, confounding technical variation with intratumor heterogeneity.

Germline V gene data show CDR1 as LNHDA and CDR2 as SQIVND (reference sequence). The CDR3 is 15 residues long. V dropped 5 bases and J dropped 5 bases, with 17 bases sitting between them. Note on this clone: Antigen: not known.

Sequenced by immunoSEQ multiplex PCR; TCRdb stores in-frame clones only, minus some. This sample has about 14,000 clones, with 81% found just once. The source is a human donor with non-small cell lung cancer. Source material: lung tumor tissue. The chain has TRBV19 and TRBJ2-3, with D unclear. The CDR3 DNA reads TGTGCCAGTAGTGGTAGAAGATCTAGGCGAGATACGCAGTATTTT. Its translation: CASSGRRSRRDTQYF.